These 20 T cell receptor beta chains originate from one sample sequenced in a study of T cell changes during pregnancy in multiple sclerosis. The assay was immunoSEQ multiplex PCR, and TCRdb's table has in-frame clones only and misses some. In the table there are more than 55,000 clones, around 90% of which are singletons. Sequences were derived from peripheral blood, sampled after pregnancy. The receptors here all came from a female donor in good health, enrolled as a control in a pregnancy study.

The chain recombines TRBV29-1 with TRBJ2-2; a possible D gene is TRBD2 (6 bases). Germline V gene sequence: CDR1 SQVTM, CDR2 ANQGSEA. This CDR3 is built from 12 residues. Between the trimmed V and J ends, which lost 4 bases and 5 bases, there was a span of 8 bases. The CDR3 DNA sequence: TGCAGCGTTGTGGAGGGAACCGGGGAGCTGTTTTTT. Residues: CSVVEGTGELFF.

The gene calls are TRBV4-1 and TRBJ1-2; 7 bases are shared with TRBD1. This CDR3 contains 16 residues. Germline V CDR1 and CDR2: MGHRA, YSYEKL. The ends lost 1 base at V and 1 base at J; junction bases unmatched: 6. The CDR3 sequence: CASSQGNRGHNYGYTF. Here the CDR3 DNA reads TGCGCCAGCAGCCAAGGCAACAGGGGACATAACTATGGCTACACCTTC.

The chain has TRBV15 and TRBJ1-3; 11 nucleotides match TRBD1. The CDR3 is 17 amino acids. Germline CDR1 and CDR2: LNHNV and YYDKDF (reference sequence). Losses at the gene ends were 2 bases for V and 2 bases for J; bases not matched to a gene: 5. The CDR3 region has the DNA TGTGCCACCAGCAGATTACCGGGACAGGGGGCTGGAAACACCATATATTTT. This translates into CATSRLPGQGAGNTIYF.

The gene calls are TRBV5-4 and TRBJ2-7; a weak D match, TRBD2 (6 bases). This CDR3 is 15 amino acids long. Germline V lookup: CDR1 SGHNT, CDR2 YYREEE (reference sequence). V lost 1 base, J lost 0 bases, and 11 bases lay in between. The CDR3 here is CASSLTGGDSYEQYF. In DNA form, the CDR3 reads TGTGCCAGCAGCTTGACAGGCGGGGACTCCTACGAGCAGTACTTC.

J is TRBJ1-5 and V is TRBV6-1; D is unclear. The germline V gene encodes CDR1 MNHNS and CDR2 SASEGT. The CDR3 consists of 15 residues. V dropped 6 bases and J dropped 0 bases, with 12 bases sitting between them. The CDR3 coding sequence is TGTGCCAGCAGCCCGACTGCTTATAGCAATCAGCCCCAGCATTTT. This encodes CASSPTAYSNQPQHF.

The V call is TRBV9, the J call TRBJ2-1; 12 bases match TRBD2. The junction had 2 bases not matched to a gene; V was cut back by 3 bases and J by 1 base. The germline gives CDR1 SGDLS, CDR2 YYNGEE. CDR3 length: 16 amino acids. The CDR3 region is CASSGLAGVSYNEQFF. The CDR3 nucleotides are TGTGCCAGCAGCGGACTAGCGGGAGTATCCTACAATGAGCAGTTCTTC.

The rearrangement joins TRBV28 to TRBJ1-2; D remains unclear. This CDR3 has 14 amino acids. The germline V gene encodes CDR1 MDHEN and CDR2 SYDVKM. Trimming pared 1 base from V and 4 bases from J, leaving 10 bases between. The DNA of the CDR3 is TGTGCCAGCAGTTTATCCGGCAGGCTCTATGGCTACACCTTC. Protein sequence: CASSLSGRLYGYTF.

The chain links TRBV5-5 to TRBJ1-1, with TRBD1 as a possible D gene (5 bases). Germline lookup yields CDR1 SGHKS and CDR2 YYEKEE (reference sequence). This CDR3 is built from 14 residues. V was shortened by 2 bases and J by 1 base, with 9 bases between the two germline ends. This CDR3 reads CASSFDSWNTEAFF. CDR3 nucleotides: TGTGCCAGCAGCTTTGACAGCTGGAACACTGAAGCTTTCTTT. The complete variable domain, with remaining parts taken from reference TRBV5-5 and TRBJ1-1, reads DAGVTQSPTHLIKTRGQQVTLRCSPISGHKSVSWYQQVLGQGPQFIFQYYEKEERGRGNFPDRFSARQFPNYSSELNVNALLLGDSALYLCASSFDSWNTEAFFGQGTRLTVV.

The chain links TRBV27 to TRBJ2-3, with D maybe TRBD1 (6 bases). Germline V gene data show CDR1 as MNHEY and CDR2 as SMNVEV (reference sequence). V lost 4 bases and J 0 bases, leaving 11 bases between the germline ends. The CDR3 has 15 amino acids. The CDR3 region is CASSSRGGSTDTQYF. The CDR3 region has the DNA TGTGCCAGCAGTTCCAGAGGGGGTAGCACAGATACGCAGTATTTT.

CDR3 nucleotide sequence: TGTGCCAGCAGCTTACAGGCTAACTATGGCTACACCTTC. Amino acid sequence: CASSLQANYGYTF. This chain uses TRBV7-3 with TRBJ1-2; D remains unclear. Germline lookup yields CDR1 SGHTA and CDR2 FQGTGA. V was shortened by 2 bases and J by 0 bases, with 4 bases between the two germline ends. This CDR3 comprises 13 residues.

V and J are TRBV19 and TRBJ2-1; 7 nucleotides agree with TRBD2. The V segment lost 3 bases and the J segment 6 bases; nucleotides outside the gene matches: 8. Germline CDR1 is LNHDA and CDR2 is SQIVND (reference sequence). There are 15 residues in the CDR3. The CDR3 loop reads CASSIPAASGNEQFF. CDR3 nucleotide sequence: TGTGCCAGTAGTATCCCCGCGGCTAGCGGCAATGAGCAGTTCTTC. The variable domain in full, completed from reference TRBV19 and TRBJ2-1, reads DGGITQSPKYLFRKEGQNVTLSCEQNLNHDAMYWYRQDPGQGLRLIYYSQIVNDFQKGDIAEGYSVSREKKESFPLTVTSAQKNPTAFYLCASSIPAASGNEQFFGPGTRLTVL.

V is TRBV27 and J is TRBJ2-7, with TRBD1 identical over 8 bases. The junction had 13 bases not matched to a gene; V was cut back by 5 bases and J by 4 bases. Looked up from germline, CDR1 is MNHEY and CDR2 is SMNVEV (reference sequence). The CDR3 sequence is 16 residues long. Here the CDR3 DNA reads TGTGCCAGCAGTGACGTTTATCAGGGGGCAAGGTACGAGCAGTACTTC. The encoded protein is CASSDVYQGARYEQYF.

V is TRBV7-2 and J is TRBJ1-2, with a weak D call TRBD1 (6 bases). The V gene lost 5 bases and the J gene lost 4 bases, with 11 bases spanning the gap. CDR1 and CDR2 from the germline V gene are SGHTA and FQGNSA. The CDR3 totals 13 residues. The CDR3 is CASSRRDIYGYTF. Here the CDR3 DNA reads TGTGCCAGCAGCCGCCGGGACATCTATGGCTACACCTTC.

The chain joins TRBV7-9 to TRBJ2-7; a weak D match, TRBD1 (5 bases). The CDR3 has 17 residues. Between the trimmed V and J ends, which lost 5 bases and 0 bases, there was a span of 20 bases. CDR1 SEHNR and CDR2 FQNEAQ come from the germline V gene (reference sequence). The CDR3 sequence is CASSPLIDRKNSYEQYF. The CDR3 region has the DNA TGTGCCAGCAGCCCACTTATTGACAGAAAAAACTCCTACGAGCAGTACTTC.

J is TRBJ2-4 and V is TRBV5-1; 8 bases line up with TRBD1. Looked up from germline, CDR1 is SGHRS and CDR2 is YFSETQ. The CDR3 runs to 15 residues. V trimming: 3 bases; J trimming: 6 bases; junction bases outside the gene matches: 8. DNA of the CDR3: TGCGCCAGCAGCTCGCCCCAGGGGGCCGGAAACATTCAGTACTTC. This translates into CASSSPQGAGNIQYF.

The chain links TRBV28 to TRBJ1-1, with 10 bases lining up with TRBD1. V lost 5 bases to trimming and J lost 0 bases; unmatched junction nucleotides: 3. Per the germline V gene, CDR1 is MDHEN and CDR2 is SYDVKM. The CDR3 has 15 residues. The CDR3 DNA is TGTGCCAGCAGTAGGACAGGGGGTTTGAACACTGAAGCTTTCTTT. Encoded protein: CASSRTGGLNTEAFF.

The gene calls are TRBV7-9 and TRBJ1-2; D uncertain. CDR1 and CDR2 from the germline V gene are SEHNR and FQNEAQ (reference sequence). This CDR3 spans 13 amino acids. Trimming took off 3 bases at V and 5 bases at J, with 10 bases between the two ends. CDR3 sequence reads: CASSLGGNYGYTF. The CDR3 coding sequence is TGTGCCAGCAGCTTGGGCGGGAATTATGGCTACACCTTC.

This chain uses TRBV7-9 with TRBJ1-5; no definite D call. The CDR3 sequence is 15 residues long. Germline CDR1 is SEHNR and CDR2 is FQNEAQ (reference sequence). V was shortened by 5 bases and J by 0 bases, with 11 bases between the two germline ends. This CDR3 reads CASSPSEYSNQPQHF. In DNA form, the CDR3 reads TGTGCCAGCAGCCCGAGCGAATATAGCAATCAGCCCCAGCATTTT. Full variable domain (outside the CDR3, taken from reference TRBV7-9 and TRBJ1-5): DTGVSQNPRHKITKRGQNVTFRCDPISEHNRLYWYRQTLGQGPEFLTYFQNEAQLEKSRLLSDRFSAERPKGSFSTLEIQRTEQGDSAMYLCASSPSEYSNQPQHFGDGTRLSIL.

The J gene is TRBJ1-5, the V gene TRBV6-1; D gene uncertain. V lost 2 bases and J lost 3, with 14 bases in between. The CDR3 totals 16 residues. CDR1 is MNHNS and CDR2 is SASEGT in the germline V gene. The CDR3 reads CASSESRTLDNQPQHF. The CDR3 nucleotides read TGTGCCAGCAGTGAATCTCGTACACTAGACAATCAGCCCCAGCATTTT.

This clone was observed a few times. The chain uses TRBV28 and TRBJ1-1; D gene ambiguous. V lost 6 bases and J lost 7, with 6 bases in between. The CDR3 length is 10 residues. Germline V gene sequence: CDR1 MDHEN, CDR2 SYDVKM. The CDR3 coding sequence is TGTGCCAGCAGGTCCTTTGAAGCTTTCTTT. Translated: CASRSFEAFF.